This T cell receptor (beta chain) appears in the sequencing data of a study of graft-versus-host responses after intestinal transplantation. Background on the study: Recipients received multivisceral, liver-intestinal, or isolated intestinal transplants. Tacrolimus and steroids were given for around three years to all recipients after anti-thymocyte globulin induction. General study points: Early after transplant, HvG clones declined as circulating GvH clones peaked.

Trimming at V came to 1 base and at J to 6 bases, leaving 3 bases not matched to a gene. This CDR3 is built from 15 residues. Germline V gene data show CDR1 as MNHNS and CDR2 as SASEGT. The table came from immunoSEQ multiplex PCR; TCRdb's copy has only in-frame clones and leaves some out. The data hold roughly 70,000 clones, with roughly 92% observed a single time. Notes on this clone: Antigen specificity is unknown.

This receptor was obtained from a human patient who received an intestinal transplant, so some T cells may come from the graft donor. Sequences were derived from bone marrow, sampled 700 to 750 days after intestinal transplantation. The V and J genes are TRBV6-1 and TRBJ2-3, with 11 bases identical to TRBD1. CDR3 protein: CASSEGGQGGDTQYF. Here the CDR3 DNA reads TGTGCCAGCAGTGAAGGGGGACAGGGGGGTGATACGCAGTATTTT.